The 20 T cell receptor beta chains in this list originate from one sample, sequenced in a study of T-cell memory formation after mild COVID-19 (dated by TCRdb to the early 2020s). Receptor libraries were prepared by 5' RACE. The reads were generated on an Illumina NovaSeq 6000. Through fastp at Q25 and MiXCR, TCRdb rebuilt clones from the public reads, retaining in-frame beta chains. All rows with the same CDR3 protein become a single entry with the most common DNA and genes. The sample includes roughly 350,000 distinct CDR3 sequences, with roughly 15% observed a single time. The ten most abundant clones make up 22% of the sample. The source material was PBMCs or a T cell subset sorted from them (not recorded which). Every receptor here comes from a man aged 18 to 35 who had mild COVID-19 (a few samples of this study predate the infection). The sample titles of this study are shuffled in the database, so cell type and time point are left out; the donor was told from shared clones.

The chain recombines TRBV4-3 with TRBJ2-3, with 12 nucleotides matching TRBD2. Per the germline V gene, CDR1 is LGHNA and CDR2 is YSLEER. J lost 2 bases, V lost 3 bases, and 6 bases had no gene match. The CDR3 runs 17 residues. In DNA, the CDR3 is TGCGCCAGCAGCCACTCGTGGACTAGCGGGGACACAGATACGCAGTATTTT. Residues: CASSHSWTSGDTDTQYF.

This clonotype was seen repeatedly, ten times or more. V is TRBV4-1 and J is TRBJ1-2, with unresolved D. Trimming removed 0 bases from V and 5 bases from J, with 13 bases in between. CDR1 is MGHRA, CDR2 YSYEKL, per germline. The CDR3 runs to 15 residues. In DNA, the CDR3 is TGCGCCAGCAGCCAAGATCCGGCAGGTTCTTATGGCTACACCTTC. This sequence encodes CASSQDPAGSYGYTF.

The CDR3 sequence: CASSQRLVGAKNIQYF. CDR3 in DNA: TGTGCCAGCAGCCAACGGCTAGTGGGGGCCAAAAACATTCAGTACTTC. The V call is TRBV3-1, the J call TRBJ2-4; D is unclear. CDR1 and CDR2 (germline): LGHDT, YNNKEL (reference sequence). CDR3 length equals 16 residues. Trimming pared 2 bases from V and 1 base from J, leaving 12 bases between.

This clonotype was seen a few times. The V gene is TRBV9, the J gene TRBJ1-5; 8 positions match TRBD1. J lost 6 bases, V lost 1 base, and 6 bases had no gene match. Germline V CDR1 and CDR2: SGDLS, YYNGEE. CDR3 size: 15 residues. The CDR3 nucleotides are TGTGCCAGCAGCGTAACAGGGGGTAATGGTCAGCCCCAGCATTTT. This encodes CASSVTGGNGQPQHF.

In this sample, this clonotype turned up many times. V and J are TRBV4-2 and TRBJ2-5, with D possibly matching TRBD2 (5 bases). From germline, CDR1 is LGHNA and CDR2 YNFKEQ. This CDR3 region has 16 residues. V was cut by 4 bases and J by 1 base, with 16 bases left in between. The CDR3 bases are TGTGCCAGCAGCCGAGACGGTCTCGGGATCCAAGAGACCCAGTACTTC. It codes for CASSRDGLGIQETQYF.

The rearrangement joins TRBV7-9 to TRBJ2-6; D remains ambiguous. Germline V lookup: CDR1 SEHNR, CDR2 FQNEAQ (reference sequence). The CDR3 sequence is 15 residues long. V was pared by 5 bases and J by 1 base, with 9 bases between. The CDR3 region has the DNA TGTGCCAGCAGCGCTACTATGTCTGGGGCCAACGTCCTGACTTTC. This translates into CASSATMSGANVLTF.

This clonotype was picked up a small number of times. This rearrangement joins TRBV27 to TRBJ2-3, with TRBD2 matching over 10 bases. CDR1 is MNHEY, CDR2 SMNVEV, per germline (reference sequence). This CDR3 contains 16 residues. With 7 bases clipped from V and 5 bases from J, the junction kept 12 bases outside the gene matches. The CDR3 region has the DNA TGTGCCAGCAAGAGCCCAGCGGGGGGGCGAGTAGATACGCAGTATTTT. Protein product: CASKSPAGGRVDTQYF.

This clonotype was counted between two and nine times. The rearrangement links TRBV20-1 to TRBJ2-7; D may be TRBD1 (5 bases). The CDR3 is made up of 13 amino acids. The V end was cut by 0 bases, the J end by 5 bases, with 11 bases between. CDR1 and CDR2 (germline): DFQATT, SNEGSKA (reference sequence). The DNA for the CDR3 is TGCAGTGCTAGAGATACCAGGGATAACGAGCAGTACTTC. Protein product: CSARDTRDNEQYF.

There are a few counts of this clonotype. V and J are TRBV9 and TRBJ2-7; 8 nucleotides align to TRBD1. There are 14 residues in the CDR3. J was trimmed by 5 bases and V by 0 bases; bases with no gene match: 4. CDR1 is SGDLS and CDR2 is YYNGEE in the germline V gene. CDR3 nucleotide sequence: TGTGCCAGCAGCGTAGAAGACAGGGGCGACGAGCAGTACTTC. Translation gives CASSVEDRGDEQYF.

The CDR3 protein is CASATSRHGSQQPQHF. CDR3 coding DNA: TGTGCCAGCGCAACTAGCCGACATGGTTCTCAACAGCCCCAGCATTTT. V gene TRBV28 combines with J gene TRBJ1-5; no clear D gene. The germline V gene has CDR1 MDHEN and CDR2 SYDVKM. Between the trimmed V and J ends, which lost 8 bases and 7 bases, there was a span of 24 bases. The CDR3 covers 16 residues.

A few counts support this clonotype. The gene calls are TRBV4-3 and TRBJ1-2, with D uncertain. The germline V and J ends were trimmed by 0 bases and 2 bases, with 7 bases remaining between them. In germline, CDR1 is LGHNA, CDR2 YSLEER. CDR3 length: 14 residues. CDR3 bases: TGCGCCAGCAGCCAAGAAGGCAGAAACTATGGCTACACCTTC. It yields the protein CASSQEGRNYGYTF.

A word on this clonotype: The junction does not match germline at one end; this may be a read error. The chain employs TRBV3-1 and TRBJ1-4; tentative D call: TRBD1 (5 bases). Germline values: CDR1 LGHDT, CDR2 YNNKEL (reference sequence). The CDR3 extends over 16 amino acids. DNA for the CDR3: TGTGCCACCCGAGCGGGTGCGCTCGGGGCTAATGAAAAACTGTTATTT. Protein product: CATRAGALGANEKLLF.

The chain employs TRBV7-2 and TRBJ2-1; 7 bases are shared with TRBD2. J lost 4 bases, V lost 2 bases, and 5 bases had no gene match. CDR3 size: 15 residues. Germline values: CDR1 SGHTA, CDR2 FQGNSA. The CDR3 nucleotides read TGTGCCAGCAGCTTAATGGCGGGGGTGTACAATGAGCAGTTCTTC. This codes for CASSLMAGVYNEQFF.

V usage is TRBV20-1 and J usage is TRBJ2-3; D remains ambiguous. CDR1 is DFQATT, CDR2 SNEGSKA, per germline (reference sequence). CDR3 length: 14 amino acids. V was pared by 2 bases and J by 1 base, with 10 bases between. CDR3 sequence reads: CSARLGWGTDTQYF. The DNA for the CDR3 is TGCAGTGCTAGACTGGGTTGGGGCACAGATACGCAGTATTTT.

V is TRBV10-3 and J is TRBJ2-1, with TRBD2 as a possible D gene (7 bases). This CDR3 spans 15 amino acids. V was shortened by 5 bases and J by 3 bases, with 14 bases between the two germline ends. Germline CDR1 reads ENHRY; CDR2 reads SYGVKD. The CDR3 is CAISPRGTNYNEQFF. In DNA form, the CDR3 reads TGTGCCATCAGTCCGAGGGGGACTAACTACAATGAGCAGTTCTTC.

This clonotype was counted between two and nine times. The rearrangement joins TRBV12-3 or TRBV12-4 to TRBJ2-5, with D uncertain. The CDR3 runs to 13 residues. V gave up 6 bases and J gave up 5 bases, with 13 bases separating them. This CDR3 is CASSPDHGETQYF. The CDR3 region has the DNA TGTGCCAGCAGCCCCGACCATGGGGAGACCCAGTACTTC.

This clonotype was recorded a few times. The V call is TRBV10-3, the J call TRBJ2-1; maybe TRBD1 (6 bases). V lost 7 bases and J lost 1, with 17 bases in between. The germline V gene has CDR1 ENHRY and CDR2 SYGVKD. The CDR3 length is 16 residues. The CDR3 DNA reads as TGTGCCATCACGACTCCGACAGGTCTGTCCTACAATGAGCAGTTCTTC. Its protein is CAITTPTGLSYNEQFF.

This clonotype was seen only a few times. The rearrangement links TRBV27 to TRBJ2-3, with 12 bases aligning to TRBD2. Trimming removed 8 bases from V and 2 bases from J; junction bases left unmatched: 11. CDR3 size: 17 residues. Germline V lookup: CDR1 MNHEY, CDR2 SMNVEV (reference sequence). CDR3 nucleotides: TGTGCCAGCGCCGGGACTAGCGGGTACGGCTTCACAGATACGCAGTATTTT. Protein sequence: CASAGTSGYGFTDTQYF.

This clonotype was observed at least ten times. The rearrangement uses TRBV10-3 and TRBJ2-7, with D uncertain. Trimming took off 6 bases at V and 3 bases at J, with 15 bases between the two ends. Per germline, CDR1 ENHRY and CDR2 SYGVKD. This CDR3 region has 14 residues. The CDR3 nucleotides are TGTGCCATCAGATCTGGAGTTGCCGGCTACGAGCAGTACGTC. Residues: CAIRSGVAGYEQYV.

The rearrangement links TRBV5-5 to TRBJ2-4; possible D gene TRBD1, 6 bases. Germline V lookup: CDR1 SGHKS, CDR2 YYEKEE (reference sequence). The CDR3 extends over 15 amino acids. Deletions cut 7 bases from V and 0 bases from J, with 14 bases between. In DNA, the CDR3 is TGTGCCAGCGGTAAAGACAGGCTAGCCAAAAACATTCAGTACTTC. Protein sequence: CASGKDRLAKNIQYF.